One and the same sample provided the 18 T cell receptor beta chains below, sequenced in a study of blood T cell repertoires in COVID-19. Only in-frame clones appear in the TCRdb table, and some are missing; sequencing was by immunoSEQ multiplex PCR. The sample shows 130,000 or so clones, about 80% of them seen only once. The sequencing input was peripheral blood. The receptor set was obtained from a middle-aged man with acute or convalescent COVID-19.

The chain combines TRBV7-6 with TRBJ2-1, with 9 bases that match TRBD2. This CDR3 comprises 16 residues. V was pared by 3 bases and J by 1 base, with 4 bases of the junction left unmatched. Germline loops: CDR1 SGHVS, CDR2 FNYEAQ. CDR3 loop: CASSFASGTSYNEQFF. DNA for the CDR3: TGTGCCAGCAGCTTTGCTAGCGGGACGTCCTACAATGAGCAGTTCTTC.

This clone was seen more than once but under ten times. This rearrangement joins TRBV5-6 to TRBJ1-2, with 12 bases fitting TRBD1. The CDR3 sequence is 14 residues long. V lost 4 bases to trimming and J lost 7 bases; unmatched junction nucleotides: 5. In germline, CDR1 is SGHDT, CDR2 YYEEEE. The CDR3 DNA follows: TGTGCCAGCAGCGGGGGACAGGGGGCTGTTGGCTACACCTTC. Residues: CASSGGQGAVGYTF. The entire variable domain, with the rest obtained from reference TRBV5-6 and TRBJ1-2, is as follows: DAGVTQSPTHLIKTRGQQVTLRCSPKSGHDTVSWYQQALGQGPQFIFQYYEEEERQRGNFPDRFSGHQFPNYSSELNVNALLLGDSALYLCASSGGQGAVGYTFGSGTRLTVV.

The CDR3 sequence is CASSQRGPLYEQYF. In DNA form, the CDR3 reads TGTGCCAGCAGCCAAAGGGGGCCCCTCTACGAGCAGTACTTC. This chain uses TRBV3-1 (or the pseudogene TRBV3-2) with TRBJ2-7, with 7 bases lining up with TRBD1. This CDR3 spans 14 amino acids. Germline CDR1 and CDR2: LGHDT and YNNKEL (reference sequence). The V segment lost 2 bases and the J segment 3 bases; nucleotides outside the gene matches: 4.

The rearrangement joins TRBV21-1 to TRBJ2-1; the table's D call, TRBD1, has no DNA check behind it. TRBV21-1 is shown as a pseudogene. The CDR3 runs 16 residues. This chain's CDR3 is CASSKAGQGNYNEQFF. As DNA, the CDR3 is TGTGCCAGCAGCAAAGCCGGACAGGGAAACTACAATGAGCAGTTCTTC.

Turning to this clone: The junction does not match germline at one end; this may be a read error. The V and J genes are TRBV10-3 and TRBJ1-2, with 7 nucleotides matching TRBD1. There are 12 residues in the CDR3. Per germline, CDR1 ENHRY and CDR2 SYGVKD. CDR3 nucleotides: TGTGCCATCAGTCTAGACCGGGACAGACTCGACTTC. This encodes CAISLDRDRLDF.

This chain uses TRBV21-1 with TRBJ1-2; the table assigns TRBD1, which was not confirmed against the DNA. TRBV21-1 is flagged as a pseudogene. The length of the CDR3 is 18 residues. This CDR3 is CASSTGQGVFGSNYGYTF. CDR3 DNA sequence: TGTGCCAGCAGCACAGGACAGGGAGTCTTCGGTTCTAACTATGGCTACACCTTC.

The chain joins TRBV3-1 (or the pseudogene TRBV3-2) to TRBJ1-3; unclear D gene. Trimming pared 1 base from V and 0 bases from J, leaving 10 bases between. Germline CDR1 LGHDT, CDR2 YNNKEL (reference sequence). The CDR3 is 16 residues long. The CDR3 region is CASSQAWASSGNTIYF. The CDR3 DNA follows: TGTGCCAGCAGCCAAGCCTGGGCCAGCTCTGGAAACACCATATATTTT.

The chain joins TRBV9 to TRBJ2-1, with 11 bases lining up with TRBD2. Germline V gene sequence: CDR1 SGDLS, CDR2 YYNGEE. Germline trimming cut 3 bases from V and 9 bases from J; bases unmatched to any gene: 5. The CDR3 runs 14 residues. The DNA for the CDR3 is TGTGCCAGCAGCGAAATAGCGGGGGGGCGTGAGCAGTTCTTC. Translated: CASSEIAGGREQFF.

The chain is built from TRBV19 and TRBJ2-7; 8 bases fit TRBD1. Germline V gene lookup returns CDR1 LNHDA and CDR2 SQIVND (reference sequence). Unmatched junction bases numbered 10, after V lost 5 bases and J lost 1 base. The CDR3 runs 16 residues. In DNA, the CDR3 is TGTGCCAGTAGTTCGCTTCCGGGACAGGAGTCCTACGAGCAGTACTTC. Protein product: CASSSLPGQESYEQYF.

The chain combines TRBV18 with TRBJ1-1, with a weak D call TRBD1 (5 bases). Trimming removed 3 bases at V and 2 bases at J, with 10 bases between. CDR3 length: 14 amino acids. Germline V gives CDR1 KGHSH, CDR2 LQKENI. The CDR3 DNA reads TGTGCCAGCTCACCTTCCAGGGATAACACTGAAGCTTTCTTT. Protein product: CASSPSRDNTEAFF.

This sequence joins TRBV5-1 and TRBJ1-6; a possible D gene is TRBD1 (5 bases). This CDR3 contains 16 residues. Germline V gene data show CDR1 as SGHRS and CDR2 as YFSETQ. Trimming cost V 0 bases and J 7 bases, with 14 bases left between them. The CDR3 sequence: CASSLDRRDLNSPLHF. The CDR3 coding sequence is TGCGCCAGCAGCTTGGATCGACGGGACTTAAATTCACCCCTCCACTTT.

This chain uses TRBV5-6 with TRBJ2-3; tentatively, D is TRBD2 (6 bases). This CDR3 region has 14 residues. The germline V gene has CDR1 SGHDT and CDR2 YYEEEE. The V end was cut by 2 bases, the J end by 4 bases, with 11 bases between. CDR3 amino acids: CASSFRRGADTQYF. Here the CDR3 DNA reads TGTGCCAGCAGCTTCAGGCGGGGTGCAGATACGCAGTATTTT.

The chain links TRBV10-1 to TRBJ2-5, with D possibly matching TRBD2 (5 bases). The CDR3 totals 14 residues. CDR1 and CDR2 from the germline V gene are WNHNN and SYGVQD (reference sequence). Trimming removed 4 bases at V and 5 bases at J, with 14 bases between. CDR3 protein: CASSVRASAETQYF. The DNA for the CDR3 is TGCGCCAGCAGTGTGAGGGCATCAGCGGAGACCCAGTACTTC.

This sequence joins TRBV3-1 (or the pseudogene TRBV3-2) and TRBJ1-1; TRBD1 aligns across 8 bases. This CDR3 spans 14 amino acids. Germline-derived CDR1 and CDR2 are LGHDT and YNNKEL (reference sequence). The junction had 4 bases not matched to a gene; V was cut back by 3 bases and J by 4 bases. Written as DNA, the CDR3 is TGTGCCAGCAGCCAGGTTGACAGGGGCACTGAAGCTTTCTTT. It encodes CASSQVDRGTEAFF.

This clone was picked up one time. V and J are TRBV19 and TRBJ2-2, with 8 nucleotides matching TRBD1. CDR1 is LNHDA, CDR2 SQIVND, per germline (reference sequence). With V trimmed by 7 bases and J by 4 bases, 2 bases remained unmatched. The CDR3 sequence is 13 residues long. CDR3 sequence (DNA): TGTGCCAGTACGGACAGGGCCACCGGGGAGCTGTTTTTT. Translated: CASTDRATGELFF.

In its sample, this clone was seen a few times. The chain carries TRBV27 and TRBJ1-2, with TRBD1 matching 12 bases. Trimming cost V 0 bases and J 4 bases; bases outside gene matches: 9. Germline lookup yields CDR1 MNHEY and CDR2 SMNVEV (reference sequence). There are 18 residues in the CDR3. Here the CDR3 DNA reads TGTGCCAGCAGTTTATCGCTTTTAGGGACAGGGGGCCCCTATGGCTACACCTTC. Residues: CASSLSLLGTGGPYGYTF.

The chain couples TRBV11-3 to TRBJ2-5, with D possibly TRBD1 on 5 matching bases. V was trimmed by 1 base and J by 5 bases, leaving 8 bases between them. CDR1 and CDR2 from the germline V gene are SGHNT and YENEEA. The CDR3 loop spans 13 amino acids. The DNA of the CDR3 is TGTGCCAGCAGCTTAGGGCCAGGGGAGACCCAGTACTTC. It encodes CASSLGPGETQYF. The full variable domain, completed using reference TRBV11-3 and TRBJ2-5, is EAGVVQSPRYKIIEKKQPVAFWCNPISGHNTLYWYLQNLGQGPELLIRYENEEAVDDSQLPKDRFSAERLKGVDSTLKIQPAELGDSAVYLCASSLGPGETQYFGPGTRLLVL.

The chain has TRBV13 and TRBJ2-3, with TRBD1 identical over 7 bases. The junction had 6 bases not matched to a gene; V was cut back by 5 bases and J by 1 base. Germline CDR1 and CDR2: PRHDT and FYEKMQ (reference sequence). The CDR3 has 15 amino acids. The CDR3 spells CASSRTGPGTDTQYF. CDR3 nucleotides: TGTGCCAGCAGCCGGACAGGACCGGGCACAGATACGCAGTATTTT.